This T cell receptor beta chain was identified in a study of blood T cell repertoires in COVID-19. Overall study: The analysed material was cDNA or gDNA that came from T cells, B-cell-depleted T cells, or PBMCs.

Assay: immunoSEQ multiplex PCR; the TCRdb copy retains only in-frame clones and omits some. The sample carries around 250,000 clones, about 90% recorded once. Germline V gene sequence: CDR1 SGDLS, CDR2 YYNGEE. The V gene end was trimmed by 1 base and the J gene end by 5 bases; junction bases not matched to a gene: 5. This CDR3 contains 14 residues. This sequence joins TRBV9 and TRBJ1-2, with 7 nucleotides matching TRBD1. The specimen was PBMCs or T cells enriched from blood (not recorded which). The source is a man in his fifties who had been exposed to COVID-19. The DNA for the CDR3 is TGTGCCAGCAGCGTACTGACAGGGACTTATGGCTACACCTTC. It encodes CASSVLTGTYGYTF.